The 8 T cell receptor beta chains below come from one sample, sequenced in a study of blood T cell repertoires in COVID-19 (dated by TCRdb to between 2020 and 2021). Libraries were prepared through the immunoSEQ multiplex PCR assay. The table comes from immuneACCESS by way of TCRdb, which keeps in-frame sequences with V and J called. Part of the clones is missing from these tables; in studies checked, under half for an unresolved V gene and the rest for unknown reasons. This sample lists fewer than 250,000 clones; 88% were detected once. Under 5% of the sample goes to the ten largest clones. Sequenced: peripheral blood. Receptor source: a human donor in a cohort sampled during active COVID-19.

A single count supports this clone. The chain combines TRBV7-2 with TRBJ1-3, with no clear D. Germline CDR1 reads SGHTA; CDR2 reads FQGNSA. V lost 5 bases to trimming and J lost 8 bases, with 19 bases between them. The CDR3 runs to 15 residues. This CDR3 reads CASSATPSYSDTIYF. In DNA form, the CDR3 reads TGTGCCAGCAGCGCCACTCCCAGCTATAGCGACACCATATATTTT.

This chain links TRBV7-2 with TRBJ2-2; a weak D match, TRBD2 (7 bases). Between the trimmed V and J ends, which lost 3 bases and 2 bases, there was a span of 22 bases. Germline V gene sequence: CDR1 SGHTA, CDR2 FQGNSA. The CDR3 contains 19 residues. CDR3 sequence reads: CASSFLGGARILNTGELFF. Here the CDR3 DNA reads TGTGCCAGCAGCTTCTTGGGGGGGGCGAGGATCTTAAACACCGGGGAGCTGTTTTTT.

The V and J genes are TRBV2 and TRBJ1-2; D is undetermined. The CDR3 loop spans 15 amino acids. The V end was cut by 3 bases, the J end by 4 bases, with 15 bases between. Germline V gives CDR1 SNHLY, CDR2 FYNNEI. CDR3 DNA sequence: TGTGCCAGCAGTGAGGCGGCCTCGATCTTCTATGGCTACACCTTC. This translates into CASSEAASIFYGYTF.

The CDR3 nucleotides read TGTGCCAGCAGTGAAGGGGGGATGAACACTGAAGCTTTCTTT. Amino acids: CASSEGGMNTEAFF. The chain is built from TRBV25-1 and TRBJ1-1, with D perhaps TRBD1 (5 bases). The V gene's germline CDR1 is MGHDK and CDR2 SYGVNS. Trimming removed 2 bases from V and 0 bases from J, with 7 bases in between. The CDR3 length is 14 residues.

This chain joins TRBV6-5 and TRBJ2-3; the match to TRBD2 covers 14 bases. Germline CDR1 MNHEY, CDR2 SVGAGI. This CDR3 has 14 residues. The junction had 7 bases not matched to a gene; V was cut back by 8 bases and J by 9 bases. The CDR3 sequence: CASRPGLAGVTQYF. Written as DNA, the CDR3 is TGTGCCAGCCGTCCGGGACTAGCGGGAGTAACGCAGTATTTT.

The J gene is TRBJ2-7, the V gene TRBV5-4; 7 bases match TRBD2. The CDR3 runs to 14 residues. Germline V gene sequence: CDR1 SGHNT, CDR2 YYREEE (reference sequence). The junction had 3 bases not matched to a gene; V was cut back by 1 base and J by 2 bases. CDR3 nucleotide sequence: TGTGCCAGCAGCTTGAAGACTAGCACCTACGAGCAGTACTTC. Amino acid sequence: CASSLKTSTYEQYF.

The chain employs TRBV30 and TRBJ2-2; 7 bases agree with TRBD2. This CDR3 spans 14 amino acids. The V and J ends lost 4 bases and 5 bases, in that order; junction bases with no gene match: 7. The germline V gene encodes CDR1 GTSNPN and CDR2 SVGIG (reference sequence). The CDR3: CAWKGLAETGELFF. The CDR3 bases are TGTGCCTGGAAAGGGCTAGCGGAAACCGGGGAGCTGTTTTTT.

The chain links TRBV27 to TRBJ1-2; possibly TRBD1 for D (6 bases). The CDR3 loop spans 16 amino acids. CDR1 MNHEY and CDR2 SMNVEV come from the germline V gene (reference sequence). V lost 3 bases and J lost 2, with 16 bases in between. The CDR3 spells CASSLVYTGTNYGYTF. The CDR3 bases are TGTGCCAGCAGTTTGGTTTACACAGGGACAAACTATGGCTACACCTTC.